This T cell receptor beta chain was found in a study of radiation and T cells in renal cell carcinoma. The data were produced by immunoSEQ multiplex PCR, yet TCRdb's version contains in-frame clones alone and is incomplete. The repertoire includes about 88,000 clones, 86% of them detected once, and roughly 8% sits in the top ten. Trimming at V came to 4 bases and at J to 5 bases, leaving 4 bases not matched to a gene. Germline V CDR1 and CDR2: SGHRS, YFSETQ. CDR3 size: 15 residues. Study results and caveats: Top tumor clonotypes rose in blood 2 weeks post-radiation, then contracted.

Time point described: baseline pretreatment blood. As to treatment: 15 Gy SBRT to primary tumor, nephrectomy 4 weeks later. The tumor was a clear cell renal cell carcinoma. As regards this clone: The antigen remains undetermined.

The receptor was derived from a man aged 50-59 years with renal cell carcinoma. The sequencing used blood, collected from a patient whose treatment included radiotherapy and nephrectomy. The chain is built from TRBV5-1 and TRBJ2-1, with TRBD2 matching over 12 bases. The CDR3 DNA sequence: TGCGCCAGCAGCATCGGACTAGCGGGGCACAATGAGCAGTTCTTC. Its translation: CASSIGLAGHNEQFF.